Below, one T cell receptor (beta chain) is given with its context. As processed by the authors: From reference gene primer amplification, estimates of nucleated cell counts were derived. TCRdb keeps only in-frame clones here, not all; method: immunoSEQ multiplex PCR. That table gives V, J and clone size, and the DNA gave D and trimming. The repertoire consists of approximately 440,000 clones, with 75% to 90% occurring once and the leading ten covering about 0.65%. The data stem from a study of blood T cell repertoires in COVID-19. Study background: Acute and convalescent COVID-19 samples came from the United States, Italy and Spain.

CDR3 size: 15 residues. The germline CDR1 and CDR2 sequences are SGHRS and YFSETQ. Trimming pared 0 bases from V and 3 bases from J, leaving 13 bases between. Those enrolled, adults aged roughly 18 to 89 years, came from about two dozen US areas. The rearrangement links TRBV5-1 to TRBJ2-7; the D gene is possibly TRBD2 (6 bases). The receptor was derived from a woman under 30 who had recovered from COVID-19. What was sequenced was PBMCs or T cells enriched from blood (not recorded which). CDR3 sequence reads: CASSLDAGPDYEQYF. The CDR3 region has the DNA TGCGCCAGCAGCTTGGATGCGGGGCCCGACTACGAGCAGTACTTC.